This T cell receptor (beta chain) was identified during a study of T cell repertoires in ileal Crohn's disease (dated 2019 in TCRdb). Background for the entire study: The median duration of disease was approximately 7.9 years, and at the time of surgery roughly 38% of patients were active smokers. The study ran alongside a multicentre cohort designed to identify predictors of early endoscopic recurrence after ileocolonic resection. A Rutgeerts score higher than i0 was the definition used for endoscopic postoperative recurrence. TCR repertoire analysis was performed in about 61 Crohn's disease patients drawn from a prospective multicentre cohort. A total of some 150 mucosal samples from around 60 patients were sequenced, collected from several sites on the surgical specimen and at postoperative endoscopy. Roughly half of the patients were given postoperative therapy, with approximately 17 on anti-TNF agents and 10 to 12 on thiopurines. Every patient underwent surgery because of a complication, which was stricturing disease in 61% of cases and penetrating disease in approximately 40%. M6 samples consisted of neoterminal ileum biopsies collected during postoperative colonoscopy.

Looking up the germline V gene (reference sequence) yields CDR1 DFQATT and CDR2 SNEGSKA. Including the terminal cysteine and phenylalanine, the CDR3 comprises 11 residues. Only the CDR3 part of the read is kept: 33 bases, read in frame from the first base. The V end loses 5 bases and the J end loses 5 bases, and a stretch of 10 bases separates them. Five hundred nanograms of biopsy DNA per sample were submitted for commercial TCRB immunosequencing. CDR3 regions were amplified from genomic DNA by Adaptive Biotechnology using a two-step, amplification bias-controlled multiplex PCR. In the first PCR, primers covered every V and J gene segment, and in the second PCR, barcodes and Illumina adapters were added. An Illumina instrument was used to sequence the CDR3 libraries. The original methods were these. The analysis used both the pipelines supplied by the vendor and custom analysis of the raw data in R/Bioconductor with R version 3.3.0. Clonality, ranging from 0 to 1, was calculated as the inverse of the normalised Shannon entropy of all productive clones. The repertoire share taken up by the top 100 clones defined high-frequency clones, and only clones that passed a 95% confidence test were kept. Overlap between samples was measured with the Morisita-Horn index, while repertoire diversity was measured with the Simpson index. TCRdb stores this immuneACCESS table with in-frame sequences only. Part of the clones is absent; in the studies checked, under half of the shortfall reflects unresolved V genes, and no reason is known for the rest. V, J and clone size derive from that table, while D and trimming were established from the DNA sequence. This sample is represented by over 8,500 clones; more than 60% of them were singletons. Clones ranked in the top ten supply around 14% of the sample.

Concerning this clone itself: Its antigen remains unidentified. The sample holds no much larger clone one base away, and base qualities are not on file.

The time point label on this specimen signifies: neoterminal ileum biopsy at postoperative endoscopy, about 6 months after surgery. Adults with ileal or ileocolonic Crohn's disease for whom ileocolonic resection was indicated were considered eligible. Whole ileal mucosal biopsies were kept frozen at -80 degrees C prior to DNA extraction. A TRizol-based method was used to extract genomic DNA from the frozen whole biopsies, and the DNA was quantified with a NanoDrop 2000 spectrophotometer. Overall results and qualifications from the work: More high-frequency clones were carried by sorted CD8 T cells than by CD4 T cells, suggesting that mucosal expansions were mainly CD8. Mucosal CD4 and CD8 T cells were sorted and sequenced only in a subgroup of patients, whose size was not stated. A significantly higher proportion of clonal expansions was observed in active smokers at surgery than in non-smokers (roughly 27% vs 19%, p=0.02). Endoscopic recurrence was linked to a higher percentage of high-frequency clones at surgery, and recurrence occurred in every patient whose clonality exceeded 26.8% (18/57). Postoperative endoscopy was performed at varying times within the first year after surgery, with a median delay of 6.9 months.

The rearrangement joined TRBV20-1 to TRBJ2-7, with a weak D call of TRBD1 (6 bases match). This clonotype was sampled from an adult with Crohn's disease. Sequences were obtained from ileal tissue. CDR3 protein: CSAEDRDEQYF. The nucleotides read TGCAGTGCTGAGGACAGAGACGAGCAGTACTTC.